Listed below are T cell receptor beta chains from one sample, sequenced in a study of blood T cell repertoires in COVID-19. Method: immunoSEQ multiplex PCR; TCRdb's copy keeps in-frame clones and lacks some. The sample includes roughly 160,000 clones, roughly 80% of them seen just once. Sequencing input: PBMCs or T cells enriched from blood (not recorded which). Receptors originate from a woman between 35 and 50 years old with acute COVID-19. Each CDR3 is given with its conserved first and last residue. The order of the fields is V gene, D gene, J gene, clone size, CDR3 protein, CDR3 DNA. D genes are given only for firm matches. The size field is filled for only some rows; it gives once, few, many or a size class.

>TRBV3-1/TRBV3-2|.|TRBJ2-1|few
CASSQGNGNYNEQFF
TGTGCCAGCAGCCAAGGTAACGGGAACTACAATGAGCAGTTCTTC
>TRBV11-2|TRBD1|TRBJ2-5|.
CASSSGQRETQYF
TGTGCCAGCAGCTCGGGACAGAGAGAGACCCAGTACTTC
>TRBV2|TRBD2|TRBJ2-5|.
CASSERIGGLAEDQETQYF
TGTGCCAGCAGTGAAAGGATTGGCGGACTAGCGGAAGACCAAGAGACCCAGTACTTC
>TRBV10-3|.|TRBJ2-5|many
CAIRAQETQYF
TGTGCCATCAGGGCACAAGAGACCCAGTACTTC
>TRBV29-1|.|TRBJ1-2|.
CSVEVSDTRYTF
TGCAGCGTTGAAGTATCAGACACCCGGTACACCTTC
>TRBV5-4|.|TRBJ2-3|.
CASSPQSQRRGDTQYF
TGTGCCAGCAGCCCTCAAAGTCAGCGAAGGGGAGATACGCAGTATTTT
>TRBV6-1|TRBD2|TRBJ2-1|.
CASSEFSGTSGLNEQFF
TGTGCCAGCAGTGAATTTTCCGGGACTAGCGGGCTTAATGAGCAGTTCTTC
>TRBV29-1|.|TRBJ1-1|.
CSGHLGGEWETEAFF
TGCAGCGGCCACCTGGGGGGGGAGTGGGAGACTGAAGCTTTCTTT
>TRBV6-5|.|TRBJ2-3|once
CASKSRSTDTQYF
TGTGCCAGCAAATCTAGGAGCACAGATACGCAGTATTTT
>TRBV6-6|.|TRBJ1-1|.
CASCRGFEAFF
TGTGCCAGTTGCAGAGGCTTTGAAGCTTTCTTT
>TRBV7-6|.|TRBJ2-5|few
CASSLWSGETQYF
TGTGCCAGCAGCTTATGGTCAGGGGAGACCCAGTACTTC
>TRBV2|TRBD1|TRBJ2-7|.
CASTYRGVSEQYF
TGTGCCAGCACGTACAGGGGGGTGTCCGAGCAGTACTTC
>TRBV27|.|TRBJ1-5|.
CASSRQVGFNQPQHF
TGTGCCAGCAGTCGTCAGGTGGGCTTCAATCAGCCCCAGCATTTT
>TRBV6-4|TRBD2|TRBJ2-1|.
CASSGAGGGNEQFF
TGTGCCAGCAGTGGAGCGGGAGGAGGCAATGAGCAGTTCTTC
>TRBV7-2|TRBD2|TRBJ2-7|once
CASSLGSLPSGAYEQYF
TGTGCCAGCAGCTTAGGGTCCCTACCTAGCGGGGCCTACGAGCAGTACTTC
>TRBV30|.|TRBJ1-5|.
CAWSINRDQPQHF
TGTGCCTGGAGCATCAACAGGGATCAGCCCCAGCATTTT
>TRBV6-5|TRBD2|TRBJ2-1|.
CASSKRGGHNEQFF
TGTGCCAGCAGTAAACGCGGGGGGCACAATGAGCAGTTCTTC
>TRBV7-9|TRBD2|TRBJ2-1|.
CASSLGAGGPYNEQFF
TGTGCCAGCAGCTTAGGGGCGGGAGGGCCTTACAATGAGCAGTTCTTC
>TRBV2|TRBD2|TRBJ2-5|.
CASSEAGGGETQYF
TGTGCCAGCAGTGAAGCTGGGGGGGGAGAGACCCAGTACTTC
>TRBV6-2/TRBV6-3|TRBD1|TRBJ2-7|many
CASSYDFSGTGGYEQYF
TGTGCCAGCAGTTATGACTTTTCCGGGACAGGGGGCTACGAGCAGTACTTC
>TRBV7-9|TRBD2|TRBJ2-7|.
CASSLGTSGRGLGEQYF
TGTGCCAGCAGCTTAGGGACTAGCGGGAGAGGGTTGGGTGAGCAGTACTTC
>TRBV6-5|TRBD1|TRBJ1-3|.
CASRETGPGNTIYF
TGTGCCAGCAGAGAGACAGGGCCTGGAAACACCATATATTTT
>TRBV11-2|.|TRBJ2-1|.
CASSLDQGHNEQFF
TGTGCCAGCAGCTTAGATCAGGGTCACAATGAGCAGTTCTTC
>TRBV3-1/TRBV3-2|.|TRBJ1-6|once
CASSQEWSNGPLHF
TGTGCCAGCAGCCAAGAGTGGAGCAATGGACCCCTCCACTTT
>TRBV9|.|TRBJ2-1|once
CASSVGAPVGEQFF
TGTGCCAGCAGCGTAGGGGCCCCGGTGGGTGAGCAGTTCTTC
>TRBV28|.|TRBJ1-2|.
CASSLATGGRRGYTF
TGTGCCAGCAGTTTAGCGACAGGAGGTCGGCGTGGCTACACCTTC
>TRBV19|.|TRBJ2-1|.
CASRNRDEQFF
TGTGCCAGTAGAAACAGGGATGAGCAGTTCTTC
>TRBV5-1|.|TRBJ1-1|.
CASSFVAGGETEAFF
TGCGCCAGCAGCTTCGTGGCAGGAGGTGAGACTGAAGCTTTCTTT
>TRBV7-8|TRBD1|TRBJ2-7|.
CASSLRTGSYEQYF
TGTGCCAGCAGCCTCCGGACAGGATCCTACGAGCAGTACTTC
>TRBV5-6|.|TRBJ1-2|.
CASSLQFNYGYTF
TGTGCCAGCAGCTTACAATTTAACTATGGCTACACCTTC
>TRBV18|.|TRBJ2-2|.
CASSPTDTPNTGELFF
TGTGCCAGCTCCCCTACTGACACCCCGAACACCGGGGAGCTGTTTTTT
>TRBV5-1|.|TRBJ2-7|.
CASSPQGAKTYF
TGCGCCAGCAGCCCACAGGGTGCCAAGACCTACTTC
>TRBV7-6|.|TRBJ1-4|.
CASSEAEGWSTNEKLFF
TGTGCCAGCAGCGAGGCCGAGGGTTGGAGCACTAATGAAAAACTGTTTTTT
>TRBV4-1|TRBD1|TRBJ1-5|.
CASSLGQGQGQPQHF
TGCGCCAGCAGTTTAGGACAGGGGCAGGGGCAGCCCCAGCATTTT
>TRBV19|TRBD2|TRBJ2-1|few
CASSIPGTSYNEQFF
TGTGCCAGTAGTATCCCCGGGACTAGTTACAATGAGCAGTTCTTC
>TRBV29-1|.|TRBJ2-1|once
CSAQRLSGTYNEQFF
TGCAGCGCCCAGAGGCTTAGCGGCACCTACAATGAGCAGTTCTTC
>TRBV28|.|TRBJ1-2|.
CASSSPGRTGYGYTF
TGTGCCAGCAGTTCCCCCGGGCGGACGGGGTATGGCTACACCTTC
>TRBV12-3/TRBV12-4|.|TRBJ1-6|few
CASSYQGSPLHF
TGTGCCAGCAGTTATCAGGGTTCACCCCTCCACTTT
>TRBV19|.|TRBJ2-2|.
CASNAARTNTGELFF
TGTGCCAGTAACGCGGCCAGAACCAACACCGGGGAGCTGTTTTTT
>TRBV7-9|.|TRBJ1-1|.
CASSLAGGHTEAFF
TGTGCCAGCAGCTTAGCCGGGGGGCACACTGAAGCTTTCTTT
>TRBV7-7|.|TRBJ2-2|few
CASSLASPNTGELFF
TGTGCTAGCAGCTTGGCTAGCCCGAACACCGGGGAGCTGTTTTTT
>TRBV27|TRBD1|TRBJ1-2|few
CASRRSGGNYGYTF
TGTGCCAGCAGACGCTCAGGGGGTAACTATGGCTACACCTTC
>TRBV18|TRBD1|TRBJ1-2|.
CASSIRGNYGYTF
TGTGCCAGCTCAATCAGGGGGAACTATGGCTACACCTTC
>TRBV7-9|TRBD2|TRBJ2-5|.
CASSIGAGAGEETQYF
TGTGCCAGCAGCATCGGGGCGGGAGCGGGGGAAGAGACCCAGTACTTC
>TRBV6-6|.|TRBJ1-3|.
CASSFRANTIYF
TGTGCCAGCAGTTTCAGGGCCAACACCATATATTTT
>TRBV30|.|TRBJ1-6|once
CAWSVAAGNSPLHF
TGTGCCTGGAGCGTCGCGGCGGGGAATTCACCCCTCCACTTT
>TRBV7-2|TRBD1|TRBJ1-6|.
CASSLAQGANSPLHF
TGTGCCAGCAGCTTAGCTCAGGGGGCGAATTCACCCCTCCACTTT
>TRBV6-1|TRBD1|TRBJ1-1|.
CASREDRGRRAFF
TGTGCCAGCAGGGAAGACAGGGGGCGACGGGCTTTCTTT
>TRBV4-1|.|TRBJ2-3|.
CASSQTPSTDTQYF
TGCGCCAGCAGCCAGACTCCTTCCACAGATACGCAGTATTTT
>TRBV10-3|.|TRBJ2-3|.
CAIEDRRTDTQYF
TGTGCCATCGAGGACAGACGCACAGATACGCAGTATTTT
>TRBV10-3|.|TRBJ2-1|.
CAISESGRGGNEQFF
TGTGCCATCAGTGAGTCGGGCCGAGGAGGCAATGAGCAGTTCTTC
>TRBV6-6|TRBD2|TRBJ2-3|.
CASSPGQGLAVAGTDTQYF
TGTGCCAGCAGTCCCGGCCAAGGACTAGCGGTGGCTGGCACAGATACGCAGTATTTT
>TRBV12-3/TRBV12-4|.|TRBJ1-1|.
CASSLGDEAFF
TGTGCCAGCAGTTTAGGAGATGAAGCTTTCTTT
>TRBV6-6|.|TRBJ1-3|few
CASSTDPQGSGNTIYF
TGTGCCAGCAGTACCGATCCACAGGGCTCTGGAAACACCATATATTTT
>TRBV7-9|TRBD2|TRBJ2-1|.
CASSLAGLASNEQFF
TGTGCCAGCAGCTTAGCGGGACTAGCATCCAATGAGCAGTTCTTC
>TRBV10-3|.|TRBJ1-2|.
CAISEGYSNYGYTF
TGTGCCATCAGTGAAGGTTACAGTAACTATGGCTACACCTTC
>TRBV3-1/TRBV3-2|TRBD2|TRBJ2-3|many
CASSSGTKSTDTQYF
TGTGCCAGCAGTTCCGGGACTAAGAGCACAGATACGCAGTATTTT
>TRBV5-8|TRBD1|TRBJ2-2|.
CASSPRDRRAHTGELFF
TGTGCCAGCAGCCCAAGGGACAGGAGGGCGCACACCGGGGAGCTGTTTTTT
>TRBV25-1|TRBD1|TRBJ2-1|.
CASKGQGSYNEQFF
TGTGCCAGCAAGGGACAGGGAAGCTACAATGAGCAGTTCTTC